This T cell receptor beta chain was sequenced during a study of sequential checkpoint blockade in melanoma. Study details: Randomization was 1:1 between first-line nivolumab→ipilimumab and ipilimumab→nivolumab. Whole-study results and caveats: Clinical benefit was about 30 times likelier when tumor T-cell fraction and clonality increased. Tumor T-cell fraction and clonality correlated with PD-L1 and CD8+ counts.

This CDR3 is 14 amino acids long. The germline V gene encodes CDR1 GTSNPN and CDR2 SVGIG (reference sequence). The trim removed 5 bases at V and 1 base at J, leaving 7 bases unmatched. Here immunoSEQ multiplex PCR was the method, and the copy in TCRdb shows in-frame clones only, minus some. Of 1,500 to 2,000 clones in the sample, 15% to 20% were seen once. Treatment defined: randomized to nivolumab then ipilimumab (arm A) or the reverse (arm B). None of the patients previously received DNA-damaging chemotherapy. This clone was detected only a few times. Antigen unknown. This material consisted of tumor tissue (inferred from file names), taken from a patient given nivolumab and ipilimumab in sequence. This sequence was found in a human donor with melanoma. The rearrangement uses TRBV30 and TRBJ1-1, with 7 bases identical to TRBD1. The CDR3 bases are TGTGCCTGGGGCAGGGACAGCACGAACACTGAAGCTTTCTTT. The encoded protein is CAWGRDSTNTEAFF.